Here is one T cell receptor (beta chain) with its context. Per the original methods: Estimated nucleated cell counts came from reference gene primer amplification. Produced via immunoSEQ multiplex PCR; TCRdb's table is partial and in-frame only. That table gives V, J and clone size, and the DNA gave D and trimming. The sample lists 150,000 to 200,000 clones, 88% seen once, with 20% to 30% in the top ten. CDR3 length: 16 residues. J lost 4 bases, V lost 4 bases, and 10 bases had no gene match. CDR1 and CDR2 from the germline V gene are DFQATT and SNEGSKA (reference sequence). The record originates from a study of blood T cell repertoires in COVID-19. Study-level background: Nucleic acid was either cDNA or gDNA, and it came from T cells, B-cell-depleted T cells, or PBMCs.

This chain connects TRBV20-1 to TRBJ1-5; 10 bases align to TRBD1. Sequencing input: peripheral blood. The clonotype was recovered from a man in his 60s with acute or convalescent COVID-19. Written as DNA, the CDR3 is TGCAGTGCTACTGACAGGGGGCAGAACGGGAATCAGCCCCAGCATTTT. Encoded protein: CSATDRGQNGNQPQHF.